A selection of T cell receptor beta chains follows, all from one sample in a study of CD8 T cells in Susac syndrome. One entry per CDR3 protein, called by TCRdb with MiXCR from the immunoSEQ multiplex PCR reads. The sample consists of some 200,000 distinct CDR3 sequences, 85% to 95% of them appearing once. Sequencing was carried out using CD8+ T cells from PBMCs. The source of these receptors is a human donor with Susac syndrome. Each CDR3 is given with its conserved first and last residue. The D gene is left open where the match is weak. Size is omitted from some rows. Given values are once, few, many or a class for expanded clones.

j_call v_call d_call clone_size cdr3_length cdr3_nt cdr3_aa
TRBJ2-1 TRBV30 TRBD1 - 14 TGTGCCTGGGAGCCGACAGGGAGATACAATGAGCAGTTCTTC CAWEPTGRYNEQFF
TRBJ1-1 TRBV21-1 - - 15 TGTGCCAGCAGCAAAGTTCCGGGGAGGAAGACTGAAGCTTTCTTT CASSKVPGRKTEAFF
TRBJ1-1 TRBV29-1 - - 11 TGCATGGGCCGTAAGAACACTGAAGCTTTCTTT CMGRKNTEAFF
TRBJ2-1 TRBV19 - - 15 TGTGCCAGTACCCCTCCCGGCGCTCCCTACAATGAGCAGTTCTTC CASTPPGAPYNEQFF
TRBJ2-2 TRBV6-5 - - 13 TGTGCCAGCAATATTCAGGGATCCGGGGAGCTGTTTTTT CASNIQGSGELFF
TRBJ2-5 TRBV15 - - 15 TGTGCCACCAGCAGAGATCGGAGGGGCCAAGAGACCCAGTACTTC CATSRDRRGQETQYF
TRBJ2-2 TRBV5-1 TRBD2 - 16 TGCGCCAGCAGCTTTACTAGCGGGAGAAACACCGGGGAGCTGTTTTTT CASSFTSGRNTGELFF
TRBJ2-7 TRBV13 TRBD1 - 14 TGTGCCAGCAGCTCCGGACAGGGGACCTACGAGCAGTACTTC CASSSGQGTYEQYF
TRBJ2-3 TRBV20-1 TRBD2 - 11 TGCAGTGCGCAGGGACTAGCGACGCAGTATTTT CSAQGLATQYF
TRBJ2-1 TRBV12-3/TRBV12-4 - - 12 TGTGCCAGCAGTCTGACATGGTTGGAGCAGTTCTTC CASSLTWLEQFF
TRBJ2-5 TRBV7-9 - - 14 TGTGCCAGCAGAGGAGTCGGAGGGGGGGAGACCCAGTACTTC CASRGVGGGETQYF
TRBJ2-2 TRBV9 - - 15 TGTGCCAGCAGCGGTGGGCTCATGAACACCGGGGAGCTGTTTTTT CASSGGLMNTGELFF
TRBJ2-7 TRBV5-1 - - 14 TGCGCCAGCAGCTTATCACAGATCACCTACGAGCAGTACTTC CASSLSQITYEQYF
TRBJ2-1 TRBV20-1 - - 13 TGCAGTGCCTTGGCGGGCCGCAACAATGAGCAGTTCTTC CSALAGRNNEQFF
TRBJ2-5 TRBV9 - - 16 TGTGCCAGCAGCCCCACTCCGAAGGGCCCCCCAGAGACCCAGTACTTC CASSPTPKGPPETQYF
TRBJ2-3 TRBV7-3 - - 13 TGTGCCAGCAGCTTACCCCACGGAGATACGCAGTATTTT CASSLPHGDTQYF
TRBJ2-7 TRBV4-1 - - 15 TGCGCCAGCAGCCAAAAGGACAGTTTAACCTACGAGCAGTACTTC CASSQKDSLTYEQYF
TRBJ1-4 TRBV5-8 - once 15 TGTGCCAGCAGCTGGGGGAGGGCGCGGAGTGAAAAACTGTTTTTT CASSWGRARSEKLFF
TRBJ1-5 TRBV5-1 - once 15 TGCGCCAGCAGCTTGTTAGGGGACCCCAATCAGCCCCAGCATTTT CASSLLGDPNQPQHF
TRBJ1-2 TRBV7-6 TRBD1 few 15 TGTGCCAGCAGCCCGGGACAGGGCGAATACTATGGCTACACCTTC CASSPGQGEYYGYTF
TRBJ2-2 TRBV20-1 - - 14 TGCAGTGCTAGATCCGGAGCGAACACCGGGGAGCTGTTTTTT CSARSGANTGELFF
TRBJ2-1 TRBV5-1 - - 13 TGCGCCAGCAGTTGGGAGCGACACAATGAGCAGTTCTTC CASSWERHNEQFF
TRBJ1-1 TRBV15 - once 14 TGTGCCACCAGCAGAGATAGGTACGGAACTGAAGCTTTCTTT CATSRDRYGTEAFF
TRBJ2-5 TRBV30 - - 15 TGTGCCTGGACTTCCGAGGACCACTACCAAGAGACCCAGTACTTC CAWTSEDHYQETQYF
TRBJ2-2 TRBV7-2 - - 15 TGTGCCAGCAGCTTAACGGGCGTAATATCCGGGGAGCTGTTTTTT CASSLTGVISGELFF
TRBJ2-5 TRBV13 - - 13 TGTGCCAGCAGGATCCTAGGGAGGGAGACCCAGTACTTC CASRILGRETQYF
TRBJ2-3 TRBV20-1 - - 13 TGCAGTGCTCCGGGGTCGAGCACAGATACGCAGTATTTT CSAPGSSTDTQYF
TRBJ1-1 TRBV2 - - 14 TGTGCCAGCATAGAGGTTCCAGGGAACACTGAAGCTTTCTTT CASIEVPGNTEAFF
TRBJ2-6 TRBV5-1 - - 16 TGCGCCAGCAGCTTAACAGGGTCCTCTGGGGCCAACGTCCTGACTTTC CASSLTGSSGANVLTF
TRBJ1-5 TRBV20-1 - - 15 TGCAGTGCTAGGTTATCTACAGGGCAAAGGCAGCCCCAGCATTTT CSARLSTGQRQPQHF
TRBJ1-5 TRBV20-1 - once 15 TGCAGTGCTAGTGTGGCAGGCTATAGCAATCAGCCCCAGCATTTT CSASVAGYSNQPQHF
TRBJ2-1 TRBV10-3 - - 15 TGTGCCATCAGGACGACGAGGGGTCGTTTCGGTGAGCAGTTCTTC CAIRTTRGRFGEQFF
TRBJ2-2 TRBV5-1 - - 15 TGCGCCAGCAGCTTGCGGAGGTCGGACACCGGGGAGCTGTTTTTT CASSLRRSDTGELFF
TRBJ2-7 TRBV15 - - 13 TGTGCCACCAGCAGAGAGGCCGACTACGAGCAGTACTTC CATSREADYEQYF
TRBJ1-2 TRBV4-1 TRBD1 - 17 TGCGCCAGCAGCCAGGCGGGACAGGGGGCAGGAAACTATGGCTACACCTTC CASSQAGQGAGNYGYTF
TRBJ2-1 TRBV9 TRBD2 - 14 TGTGCCAGCAGCGTATCTAGCGGGAGATCTGAGCAGTTCTTC CASSVSSGRSEQFF
TRBJ1-1 TRBV25-1 - - 13 TGTGCCAGCAGTGAAATAGGGTTCACTGAAGCTTTCTTT CASSEIGFTEAFF
TRBJ1-2 TRBV25-1 - - 15 TGTGCCAGCCGTCCGTCTTATGGGGCTGGAGATGGCTACACCTTC CASRPSYGAGDGYTF
TRBJ2-5 TRBV21-1 - - 15 TGTGCCAGCAGCAAAGCGGGACTAGCGGTAAAGACCCAGTACTTC CASSKAGLAVKTQYF
TRBJ2-2 TRBV4-1 - - 18 TGCGCCAGCAGCCAAGATATTGACGGGGGATGGGACACCGGGGAGCTGTTTTTT CASSQDIDGGWDTGELFF
TRBJ2-7 TRBV9 - - 16 TGTGCCAGCAGCCCCGGAGGGGCAATAACCTTCTACGAGCAGTACTTC CASSPGGAITFYEQYF